The 25 T cell receptor beta chains given below trace back to one sample, sequenced in a study of blood T cell repertoires in COVID-19. Libraries were prepared by immunoSEQ multiplex PCR; TCRdb keeps only in-frame clonotypes and omits some of them. Of approximately 22,000 clones listed, 92% are singletons. Sequenced sample: peripheral blood. These receptors all stem from a man between 65 and 80 years old with active COVID-19.

Only one count was recorded for this clone. The chain is built from TRBV3-1 (or the pseudogene TRBV3-2) and TRBJ2-1; 7 positions agree with TRBD1. The V gene's germline CDR1 is LGHDT and CDR2 YNNKEL (reference sequence). The CDR3 runs 12 residues. The J segment lost 9 bases and the V segment lost 5 bases, leaving 4 bases of the junction unmatched. In DNA form, the CDR3 reads TGTGCCAGCAGCGGTACAGGGGTTGAGCAGTTCTTC. Its protein product is CASSGTGVEQFF.

The chain employs TRBV20-1 and TRBJ2-7; perhaps TRBD1 as D (5 bases). CDR1 and CDR2 (germline): DFQATT, SNEGSKA (reference sequence). V was cut by 2 bases and J by 7 bases, with 9 bases left in between. The CDR3 is 11 residues long. CDR3 sequence reads: CSARTYREQYF. CDR3 DNA sequence: TGCAGTGCTAGAACTTACAGGGAGCAGTACTTC.

CDR3 DNA: TGTGCCAGCAGCCCAGGACAGGTGAGGGGTGAGCAGTTCTTC. It is translated as CASSPGQVRGEQFF. The rearrangement joins TRBV7-9 to TRBJ2-1, with 7 nucleotides matching TRBD1. Per germline, CDR1 SEHNR and CDR2 FQNEAQ (reference sequence). The ends lost 5 bases at V and 9 bases at J; junction bases unmatched: 10. The CDR3 covers 14 residues.

CDR3 sequence reads: CASGDRGHANEQFF. The CDR3 DNA is TGTGCCAGCGGGGACAGGGGGCACGCCAATGAGCAGTTCTTC. The J gene is TRBJ2-1, the V gene TRBV27; 12 bases line up with TRBD1. Germline V CDR1 and CDR2: MNHEY, SMNVEV (reference sequence). This CDR3 has 14 amino acids. The V segment lost 8 bases and the J segment 6 bases; nucleotides outside the gene matches: 5.

This clone was picked up one time. This chain joins TRBV6-1 and TRBJ2-7, with 7 bases fitting TRBD2. The CDR3 sequence is 15 residues long. Germline trimming cut 2 bases from V and 2 bases from J; bases unmatched to any gene: 6. Germline lookup yields CDR1 MNHNS and CDR2 SASEGT. The CDR3 loop reads CASSESGKGTYEQYF. The CDR3, as DNA: TGTGCCAGCAGTGAAAGCGGGAAGGGGACCTACGAGCAGTACTTC.

The J gene is TRBJ1-4, the V gene TRBV9, with a tentative D call TRBD1 (6 bases). CDR3 length: 15 residues. The V end lost 4 bases, the J end lost 7 bases, and 17 bases lay between the germline ends. Germline CDR1 and CDR2: SGDLS and YYNGEE. CDR3 region: CASSPRQAEGEKLFF. CDR3 sequence (DNA): TGTGCCAGCAGCCCCAGACAGGCGGAAGGTGAAAAACTGTTTTTT.

The chain joins TRBV14 to TRBJ2-7, with 11 bases fitting TRBD2. The CDR3 extends over 15 amino acids. Unmatched junction bases numbered 8, after V lost 4 bases and J lost 6 bases. Germline CDR1 SGHDN, CDR2 FVKESK. The CDR3 coding sequence is TGTGCCAGCAGCCCCCTCCTAGCGGGAGGTCCCGAGCAGTACTTC. This gives the protein CASSPLLAGGPEQYF.

The rearrangement joins TRBV19 to TRBJ2-7; 7 bases map to TRBD1. The V gene's germline CDR1 is LNHDA and CDR2 SQIVND (reference sequence). V dropped 5 bases and J dropped 11; count of bases not matched to a gene: 6. The CDR3 is 11 amino acids. The DNA of the CDR3 is TGTGCCAGTAGTCGACAGGGTATCGAGTACTTC. Its translation is CASSRQGIEYF.

The chain recombines TRBV7-3 with TRBJ2-1, with D possibly being TRBD2 (5 bases). Germline V gene lookup returns CDR1 SGHTA and CDR2 FQGTGA. The CDR3 extends over 17 amino acids. V shed 6 bases and J shed 2 bases, with 20 bases lying between them. CDR3 protein: CASSRSPGVTTYNEQFF. The CDR3 DNA is TGTGCCAGCAGTCGCAGTCCCGGGGTTACGACCTACAATGAGCAGTTCTTC.

The gene calls are TRBV7-3 and TRBJ2-3, with 7 nucleotides matching TRBD2. The germline gives CDR1 SGHTA, CDR2 FQGTGA. The CDR3 length is 18 residues. The V and J ends lost 2 bases and 3 bases, in that order; junction bases with no gene match: 14. The CDR3 reads CASSLRGSGGSRTDTQYF. As DNA, the CDR3 is TGTGCCAGCAGCTTACGAGGGTCGGGCGGGAGCCGAACAGATACGCAGTATTTT. The full variable domain, in which reference TRBV7-3 and TRBJ2-3 provide the parts outside the CDR3, is GAGVSQTPSNKVTEKGKYVELRCDPISGHTALYWYRQSLGQGPEFLIYFQGTGAADDSGLPNDRFFAVRPEGSVSTLKIQRTERGDSAVYLCASSLRGSGGSRTDTQYFGPGTRLTVL.

The chain is built from TRBV4-2 and TRBJ2-7, with a possible D match to TRBD1 (6 bases). Germline V lookup: CDR1 LGHNA, CDR2 YNFKEQ. The CDR3 has 15 residues. Trimming shortened V by 4 bases and J by 0 bases, and 13 bases separated the two germline ends. The CDR3 DNA reads as TGTGCCAGCAGCCCAGGGGCAGGGAGCTCCTACGAGCAGTACTTC. Protein: CASSPGAGSSYEQYF.

J is TRBJ2-1 and V is TRBV21-1; TRBD2 is the table's D call and was not checked against the DNA. TRBV21-1 corresponds to a pseudogene. The CDR3 runs 17 residues. The CDR3 loop is CASSKRGGTSDYNEQFF. The CDR3 DNA sequence: TGTGCCAGCAGCAAAAGGGGGGGGACTAGCGACTACAATGAGCAGTTCTTC.

This clone was seen a single time. The CDR3 region is CASSSPGQSYEQYF. CDR3 nucleotide sequence: TGTGCCAGCAGTTCCCCGGGACAGAGCTACGAGCAGTACTTC. The V and J genes are TRBV28 and TRBJ2-7, with 7 bases that match TRBD1. J was trimmed by 3 bases and V by 4 bases; bases with no gene match: 6. The CDR3 length is 14 residues. In germline, CDR1 is MDHEN, CDR2 SYDVKM.

The V call is TRBV11-2, the J call TRBJ1-3, with D possibly being TRBD1 (6 bases). Between the trimmed V and J ends, which lost 9 bases and 4 bases, there was a span of 22 bases. From germline, CDR1 is SGHAT and CDR2 FQNNGV. The CDR3 covers 16 residues. The CDR3 DNA follows: TGTGCCAGTTCTCCCCCTGACGGGACACCAGGAAACACCATATATTTT. Translating it yields CASSPPDGTPGNTIYF.

CDR3 sequence: CASSFLAGGYEQYF. CDR3 bases: TGTGCCAGCAGCTTCCTAGCGGGAGGCTACGAGCAGTACTTC. V usage is TRBV11-2 and J usage is TRBJ2-7; the match to TRBD2 covers 11 bases. V was pared by 3 bases and J by 3 bases, with 1 base of the junction left unmatched. The CDR3 totals 14 residues. The V gene's germline CDR1 is SGHAT and CDR2 FQNNGV.

The V and J genes are TRBV6-5 and TRBJ1-5, with TRBD1 matching over 8 bases. Germline lookup yields CDR1 MNHEY and CDR2 SVGAGI. V dropped 6 bases and J dropped 3; count of bases not matched to a gene: 7. The length of the CDR3 is 15 residues. The CDR3 DNA reads as TGTGCCAGCAGAGAGACAGGGGCGTACAATCAGCCCCAGCATTTT. It specifies CASRETGAYNQPQHF.

The chain links TRBV2 to TRBJ1-5, with no clear D. CDR1 is SNHLY, CDR2 FYNNEI, per germline. CDR3 size: 16 residues. V lost 3 bases to trimming and J lost 5 bases, with 17 bases between them. The CDR3 DNA is TGTGCCAGCAGTGACCACGGGGTTAGATTGGATCAGCCCCAGCATTTT. Its protein product is CASSDHGVRLDQPQHF.

The chain is built from TRBV7-9 and TRBJ1-6, with 7 positions matching TRBD1. Germline V CDR1 and CDR2: SEHNR, FQNEAQ (reference sequence). The junction had 5 bases not matched to a gene; V was cut back by 1 base and J by 8 bases. The CDR3 is 15 amino acids. As DNA, the CDR3 is TGTGCCAGCAGCTTAGGGCAGGGGGTGGATTCACCCCTCCACTTT. It yields the protein CASSLGQGVDSPLHF.

Only one count was recorded for this clone. As DNA, the CDR3 is TGTGCCAGCGAGCTTTATCCCAGGCGGGGCAACCAAGAGACCCAGTACTTC. Its protein product is CASELYPRRGNQETQYF. The rearrangement uses TRBV5-4 and TRBJ2-5, with a tentative D call TRBD2 (6 bases). The CDR3 is 17 amino acids. Between the trimmed V and J ends, which lost 7 bases and 0 bases, there was a span of 22 bases. Germline CDR1 and CDR2: SGHNT and YYREEE (reference sequence).

The J gene is TRBJ1-4, the V gene TRBV7-2; 7 bases are a match to TRBD1. Germline V gene lookup returns CDR1 SGHTA and CDR2 FQGNSA. V lost 5 bases and J lost 5; bases outside the gene matches: 14. The CDR3 has 17 residues. CDR3: CASSPVGRGRINEKLFF. CDR3 DNA sequence: TGTGCCAGCAGCCCAGTTGGTAGGGGGCGGATAAATGAAAAACTGTTTTTT.

This chain joins TRBV5-5 and TRBJ1-5; D remains ambiguous. With 7 bases removed from V and 7 bases from J, the gap between germline ends came to 9 bases. The CDR3 extends over 11 amino acids. Germline CDR1 and CDR2: SGHKS and YYEKEE (reference sequence). The CDR3 reads CASGLRQPQHF. For the CDR3, the DNA is TGTGCCAGCGGATTGCGGCAGCCCCAGCATTTT.

This clone was observed a single time. The gene calls are TRBV7-2 and TRBJ1-2; TRBD1 might be the D (5 bases). In germline, CDR1 is SGHTA, CDR2 FQGNSA. This CDR3 comprises 16 residues. Trimming pared 5 bases from V and 2 bases from J, leaving 18 bases between. CDR3 residues: CASSPGGGLGNYGYTF. CDR3 sequence (DNA): TGTGCCAGCAGCCCCGGGGGGGGTCTGGGCAACTATGGCTACACCTTC.

This chain uses TRBV12-3 or TRBV12-4 with TRBJ2-5, with 7 nucleotides matching TRBD1. This CDR3 has 13 residues. J lost 4 bases, V lost 6 bases, and 5 bases had no gene match. The CDR3 nucleotides are TGTGCCAGCAGCCGACAGGGCCCAGAGACCCAGTACTTC. Encoded protein: CASSRQGPETQYF.

This sequence joins TRBV7-8 and TRBJ2-1; possibly TRBD2 for D (5 bases). The length of the CDR3 is 13 residues. Per the germline V gene, CDR1 is SGHVS and CDR2 is FQNEAQ. Trimming left V 1 base short and J 9 bases short, with 10 bases between. CDR3 in DNA: TGTGCCAGCAGCTTAGGGGAGACCTCTGAGCAGTTCTTC. It is translated as CASSLGETSEQFF. Full variable domain (rest looked up from reference TRBV7-8 and TRBJ2-1): GAGVSQSPRYKVAKRGQDVALRCDPISGHVSLFWYQQALGQGPEFLTYFQNEAQLDKSGLPSDRFFAERPEGSVSTLKIQRTQQEDSAVYLCASSLGETSEQFFGPGTRLTVL.

The V gene is TRBV28, the J gene TRBJ2-5; a possible D gene is TRBD2 (6 bases). From germline, CDR1 is MDHEN and CDR2 SYDVKM. This CDR3 is 19 amino acids long. V shed 8 bases and J shed 5 bases, with 33 bases lying between them. The CDR3 region is CASSVLPPSLGGGFETQYF. Here the CDR3 DNA reads TGTGCCAGCTCAGTCCTACCCCCATCTTTGGGAGGCGGATTCGAGACCCAGTACTTC. The variable domain in full, completed from reference TRBV28 and TRBJ2-5, reads DVKVTQSSRYLVKRTGEKVFLECVQDMDHENMFWYRQDPGLGLRLIYFSYDVKMKEKGDIPEGYSVSREKKERFSLILESASTNQTSMYLCASSVLPPSLGGGFETQYFGPGTRLLVL.